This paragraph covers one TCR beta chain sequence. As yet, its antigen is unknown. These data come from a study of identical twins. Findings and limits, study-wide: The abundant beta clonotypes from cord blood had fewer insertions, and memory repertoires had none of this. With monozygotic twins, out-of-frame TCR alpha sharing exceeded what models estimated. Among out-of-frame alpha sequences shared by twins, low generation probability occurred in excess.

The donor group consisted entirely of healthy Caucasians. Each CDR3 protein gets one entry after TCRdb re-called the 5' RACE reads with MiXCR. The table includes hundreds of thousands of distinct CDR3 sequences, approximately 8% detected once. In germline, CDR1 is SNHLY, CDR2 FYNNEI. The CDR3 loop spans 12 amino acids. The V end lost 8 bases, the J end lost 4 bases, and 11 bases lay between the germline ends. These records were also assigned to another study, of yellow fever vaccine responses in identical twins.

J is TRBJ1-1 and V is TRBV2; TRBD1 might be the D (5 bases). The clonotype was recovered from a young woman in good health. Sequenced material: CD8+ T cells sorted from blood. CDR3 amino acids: CASPMGVTEAFF. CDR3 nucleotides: TGTGCCAGCCCCATGGGGGTCACTGAAGCTTTCTTT.